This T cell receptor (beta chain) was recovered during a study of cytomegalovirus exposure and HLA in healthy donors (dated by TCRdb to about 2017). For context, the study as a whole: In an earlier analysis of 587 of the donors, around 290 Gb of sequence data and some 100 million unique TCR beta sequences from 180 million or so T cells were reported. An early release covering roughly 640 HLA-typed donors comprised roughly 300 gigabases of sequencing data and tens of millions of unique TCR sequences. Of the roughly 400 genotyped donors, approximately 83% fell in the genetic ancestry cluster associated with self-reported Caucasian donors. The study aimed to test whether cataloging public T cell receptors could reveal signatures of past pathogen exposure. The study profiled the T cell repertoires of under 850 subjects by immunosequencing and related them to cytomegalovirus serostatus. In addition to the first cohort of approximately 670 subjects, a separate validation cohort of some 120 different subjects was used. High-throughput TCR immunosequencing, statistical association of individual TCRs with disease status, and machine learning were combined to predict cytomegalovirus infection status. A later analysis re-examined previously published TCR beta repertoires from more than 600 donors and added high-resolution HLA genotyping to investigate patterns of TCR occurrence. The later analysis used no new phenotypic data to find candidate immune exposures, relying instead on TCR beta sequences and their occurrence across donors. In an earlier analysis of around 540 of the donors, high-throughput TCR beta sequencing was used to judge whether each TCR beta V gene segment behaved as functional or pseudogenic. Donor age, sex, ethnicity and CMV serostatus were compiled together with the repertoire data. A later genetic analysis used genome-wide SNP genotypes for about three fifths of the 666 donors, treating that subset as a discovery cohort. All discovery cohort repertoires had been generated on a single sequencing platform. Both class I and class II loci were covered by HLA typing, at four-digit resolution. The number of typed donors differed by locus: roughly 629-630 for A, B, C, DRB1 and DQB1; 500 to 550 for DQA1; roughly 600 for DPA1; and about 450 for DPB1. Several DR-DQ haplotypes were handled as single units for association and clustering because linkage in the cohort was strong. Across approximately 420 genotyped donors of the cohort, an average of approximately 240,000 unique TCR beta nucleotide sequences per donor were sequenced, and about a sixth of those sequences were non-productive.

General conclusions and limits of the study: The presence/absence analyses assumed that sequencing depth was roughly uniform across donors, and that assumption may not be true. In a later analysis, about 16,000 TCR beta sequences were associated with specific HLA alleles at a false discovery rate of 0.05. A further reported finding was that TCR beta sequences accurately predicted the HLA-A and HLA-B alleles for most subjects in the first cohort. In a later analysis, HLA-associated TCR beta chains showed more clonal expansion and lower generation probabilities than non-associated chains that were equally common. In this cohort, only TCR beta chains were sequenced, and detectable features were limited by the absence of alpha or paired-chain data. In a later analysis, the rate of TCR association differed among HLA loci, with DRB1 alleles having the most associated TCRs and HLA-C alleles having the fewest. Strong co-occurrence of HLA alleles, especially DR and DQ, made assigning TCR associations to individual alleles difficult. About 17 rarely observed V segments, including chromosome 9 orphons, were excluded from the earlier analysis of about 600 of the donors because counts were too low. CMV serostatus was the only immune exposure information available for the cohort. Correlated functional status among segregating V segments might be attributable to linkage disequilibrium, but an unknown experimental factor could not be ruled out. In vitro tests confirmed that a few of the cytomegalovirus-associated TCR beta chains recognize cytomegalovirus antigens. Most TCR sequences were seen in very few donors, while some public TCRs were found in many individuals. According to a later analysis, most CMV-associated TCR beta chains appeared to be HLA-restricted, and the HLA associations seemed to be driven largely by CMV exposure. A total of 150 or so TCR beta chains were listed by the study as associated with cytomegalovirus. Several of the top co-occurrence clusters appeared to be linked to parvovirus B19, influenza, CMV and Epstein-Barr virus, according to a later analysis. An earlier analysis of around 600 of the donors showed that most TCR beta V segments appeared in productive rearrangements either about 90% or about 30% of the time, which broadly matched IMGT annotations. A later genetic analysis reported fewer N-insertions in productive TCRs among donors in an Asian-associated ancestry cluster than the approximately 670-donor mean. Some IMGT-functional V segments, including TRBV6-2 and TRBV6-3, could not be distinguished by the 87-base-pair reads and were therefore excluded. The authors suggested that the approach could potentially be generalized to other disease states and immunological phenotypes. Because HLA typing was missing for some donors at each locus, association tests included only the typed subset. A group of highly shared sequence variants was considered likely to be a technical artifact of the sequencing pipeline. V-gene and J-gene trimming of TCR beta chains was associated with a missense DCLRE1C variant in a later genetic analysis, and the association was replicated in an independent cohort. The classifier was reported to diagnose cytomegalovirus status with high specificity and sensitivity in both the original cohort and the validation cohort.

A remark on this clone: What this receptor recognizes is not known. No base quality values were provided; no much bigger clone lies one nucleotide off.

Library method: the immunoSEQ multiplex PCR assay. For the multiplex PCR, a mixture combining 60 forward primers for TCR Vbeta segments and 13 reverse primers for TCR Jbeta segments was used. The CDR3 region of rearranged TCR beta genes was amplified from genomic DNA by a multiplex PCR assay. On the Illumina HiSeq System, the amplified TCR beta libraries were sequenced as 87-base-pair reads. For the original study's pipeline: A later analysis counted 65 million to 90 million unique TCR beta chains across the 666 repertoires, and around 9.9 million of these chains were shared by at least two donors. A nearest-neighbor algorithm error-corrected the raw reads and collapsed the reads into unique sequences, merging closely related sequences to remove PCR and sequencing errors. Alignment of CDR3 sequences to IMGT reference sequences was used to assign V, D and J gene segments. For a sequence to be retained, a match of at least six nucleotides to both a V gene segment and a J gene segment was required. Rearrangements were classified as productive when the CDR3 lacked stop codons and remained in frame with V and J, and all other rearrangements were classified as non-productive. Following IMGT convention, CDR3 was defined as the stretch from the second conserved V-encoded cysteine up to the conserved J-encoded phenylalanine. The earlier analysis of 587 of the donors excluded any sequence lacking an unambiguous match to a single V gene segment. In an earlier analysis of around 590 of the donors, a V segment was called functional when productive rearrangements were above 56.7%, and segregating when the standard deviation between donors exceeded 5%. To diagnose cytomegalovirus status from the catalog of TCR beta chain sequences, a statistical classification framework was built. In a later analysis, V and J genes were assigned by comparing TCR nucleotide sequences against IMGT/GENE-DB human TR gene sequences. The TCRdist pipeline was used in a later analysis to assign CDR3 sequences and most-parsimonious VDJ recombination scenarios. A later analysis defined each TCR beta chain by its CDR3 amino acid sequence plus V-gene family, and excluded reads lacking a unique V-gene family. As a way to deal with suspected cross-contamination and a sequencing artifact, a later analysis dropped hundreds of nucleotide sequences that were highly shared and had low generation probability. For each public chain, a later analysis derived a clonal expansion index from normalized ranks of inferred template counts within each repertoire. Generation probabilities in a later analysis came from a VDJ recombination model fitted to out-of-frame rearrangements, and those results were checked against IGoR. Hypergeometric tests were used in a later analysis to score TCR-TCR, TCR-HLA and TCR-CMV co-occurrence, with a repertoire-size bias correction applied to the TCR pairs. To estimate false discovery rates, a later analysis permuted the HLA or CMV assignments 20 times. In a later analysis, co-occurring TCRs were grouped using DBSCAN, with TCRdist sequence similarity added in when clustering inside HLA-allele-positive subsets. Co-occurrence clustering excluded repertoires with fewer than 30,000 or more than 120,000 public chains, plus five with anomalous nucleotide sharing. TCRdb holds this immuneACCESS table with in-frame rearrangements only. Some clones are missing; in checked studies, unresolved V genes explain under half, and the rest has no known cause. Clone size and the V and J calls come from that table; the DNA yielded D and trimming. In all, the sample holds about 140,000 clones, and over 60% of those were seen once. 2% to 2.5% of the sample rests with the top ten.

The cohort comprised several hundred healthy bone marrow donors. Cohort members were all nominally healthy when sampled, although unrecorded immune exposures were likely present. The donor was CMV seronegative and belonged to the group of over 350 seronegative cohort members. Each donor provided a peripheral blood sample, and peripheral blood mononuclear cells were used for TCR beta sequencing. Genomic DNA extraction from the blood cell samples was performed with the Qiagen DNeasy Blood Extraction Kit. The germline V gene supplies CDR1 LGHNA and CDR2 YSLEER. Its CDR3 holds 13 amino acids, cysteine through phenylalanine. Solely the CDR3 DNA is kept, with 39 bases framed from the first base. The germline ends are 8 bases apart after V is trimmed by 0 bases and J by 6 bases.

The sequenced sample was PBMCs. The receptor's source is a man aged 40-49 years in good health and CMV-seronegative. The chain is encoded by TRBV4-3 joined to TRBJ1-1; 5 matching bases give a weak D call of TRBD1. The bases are TGCGCCAGCAGCCAAGAGGGGGGGGCTGAAGCTTTCTTT. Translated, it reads CASSQEGGAEAFF.